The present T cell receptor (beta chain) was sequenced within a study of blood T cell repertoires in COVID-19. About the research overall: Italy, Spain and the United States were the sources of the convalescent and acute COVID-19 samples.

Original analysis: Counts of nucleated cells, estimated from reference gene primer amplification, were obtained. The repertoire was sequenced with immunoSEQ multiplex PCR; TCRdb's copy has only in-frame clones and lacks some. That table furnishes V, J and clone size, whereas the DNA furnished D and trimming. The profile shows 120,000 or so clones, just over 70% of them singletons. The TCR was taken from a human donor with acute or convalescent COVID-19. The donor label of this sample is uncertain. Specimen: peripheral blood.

In DNA form, the CDR3 reads TGTGCCAGGGGGGGGCCAGGTAAAGGATATAGCAATCAGCCCCAGCATTTT. It codes for CARGGPGKGYSNQPQHF. The V call is TRBV19, the J call TRBJ1-5; D may be TRBD1 (6 bases). The V and J ends lost 9 bases and 0 bases respectively, with 21 bases between them. The CDR3 spans 17 residues. Germline CDR1 is LNHDA and CDR2 is SQIVND (reference sequence).